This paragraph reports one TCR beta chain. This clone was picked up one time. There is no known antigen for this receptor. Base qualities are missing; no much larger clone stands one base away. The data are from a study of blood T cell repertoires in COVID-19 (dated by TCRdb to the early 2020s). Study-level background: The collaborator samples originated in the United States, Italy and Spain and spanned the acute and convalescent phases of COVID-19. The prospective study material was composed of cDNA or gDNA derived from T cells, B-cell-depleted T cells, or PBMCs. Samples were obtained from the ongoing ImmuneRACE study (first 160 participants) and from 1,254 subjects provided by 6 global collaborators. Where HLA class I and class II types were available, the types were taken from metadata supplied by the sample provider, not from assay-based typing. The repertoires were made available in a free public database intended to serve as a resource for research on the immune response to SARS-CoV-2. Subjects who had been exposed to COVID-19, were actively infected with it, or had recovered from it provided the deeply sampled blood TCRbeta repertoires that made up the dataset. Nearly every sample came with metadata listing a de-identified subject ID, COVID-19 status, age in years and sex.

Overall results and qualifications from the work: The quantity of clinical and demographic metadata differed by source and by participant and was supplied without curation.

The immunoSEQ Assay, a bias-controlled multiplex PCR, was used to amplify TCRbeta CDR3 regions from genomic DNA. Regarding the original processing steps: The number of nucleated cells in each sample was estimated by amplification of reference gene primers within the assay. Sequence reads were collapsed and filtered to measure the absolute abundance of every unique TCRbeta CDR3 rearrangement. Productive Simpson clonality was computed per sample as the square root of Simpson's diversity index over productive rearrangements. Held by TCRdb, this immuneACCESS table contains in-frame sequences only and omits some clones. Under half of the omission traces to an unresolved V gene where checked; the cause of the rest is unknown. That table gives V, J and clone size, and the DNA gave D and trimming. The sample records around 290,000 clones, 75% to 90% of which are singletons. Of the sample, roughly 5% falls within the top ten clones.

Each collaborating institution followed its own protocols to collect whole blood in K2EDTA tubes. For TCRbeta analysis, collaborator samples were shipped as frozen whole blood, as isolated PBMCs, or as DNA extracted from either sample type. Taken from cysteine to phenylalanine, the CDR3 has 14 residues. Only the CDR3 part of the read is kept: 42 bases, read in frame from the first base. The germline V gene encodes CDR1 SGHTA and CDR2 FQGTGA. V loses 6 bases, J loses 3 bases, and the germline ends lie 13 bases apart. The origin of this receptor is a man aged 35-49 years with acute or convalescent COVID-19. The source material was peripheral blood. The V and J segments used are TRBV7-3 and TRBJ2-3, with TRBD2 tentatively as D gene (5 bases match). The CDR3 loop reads CASSWTGGTDTQYF. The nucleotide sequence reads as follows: TGTGCCAGCAGTTGGACGGGCGGGACAGATACGCAGTATTTT.